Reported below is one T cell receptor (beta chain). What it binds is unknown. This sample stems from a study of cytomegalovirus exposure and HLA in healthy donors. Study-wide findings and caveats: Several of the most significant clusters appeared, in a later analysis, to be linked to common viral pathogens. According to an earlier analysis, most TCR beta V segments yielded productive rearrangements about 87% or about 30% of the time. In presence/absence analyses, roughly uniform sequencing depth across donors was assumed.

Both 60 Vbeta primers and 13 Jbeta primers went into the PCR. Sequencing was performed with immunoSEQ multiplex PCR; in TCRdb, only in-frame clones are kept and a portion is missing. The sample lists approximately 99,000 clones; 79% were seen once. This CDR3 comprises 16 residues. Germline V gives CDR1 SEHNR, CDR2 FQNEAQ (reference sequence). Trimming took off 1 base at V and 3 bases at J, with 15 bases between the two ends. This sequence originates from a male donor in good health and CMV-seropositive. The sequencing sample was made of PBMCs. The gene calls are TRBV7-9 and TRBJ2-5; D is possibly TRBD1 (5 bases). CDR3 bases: TGTGCCAGCAGCTTAGGTTGGGCCTTAGGGGAAGAGACCCAGTACTTC. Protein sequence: CASSLGWALGEETQYF.